The rows below give T cell receptor beta chains drawn from one sample of a study of cytomegalovirus exposure and HLA in healthy donors. Here immunoSEQ multiplex PCR was the method, and the copy in TCRdb shows in-frame clones only, minus some. Of 60,000 to 80,000 clones detected, about 77% appear once; the ten largest clones hold under 7%. The sequenced material came from PBMCs. All receptors derive from a woman under 40 in good health and CMV-seronegative. The CDR3 runs from the conserved cysteine through the conserved F or W. Fields, in order: D gene, J gene, V gene, clone size, CDR3 protein, CDR3 DNA. A D gene is named only where the DNA matches it firmly. The size of a clone is reported for some rows only, either as once, few or many, or as a class for expanded clones.

>-|TRBJ2-5|TRBV27|-
CASRIGGGETQYF
TGTGCCAGCAGGATTGGAGGAGGAGAGACCCAGTACTTC
>TRBD2|TRBJ2-1|TRBV13|-
CASSLTGLANLVGTYNGQFF
TGTGCCAGCAGCCTGACGGGACTAGCGAATTTGGTTGGGACATACAATGGGCAGTTCTTC
>TRBD1|TRBJ1-5|TRBV7-9|once
CASSQDRGYGNNQPQHF
TGTGCCAGCAGCCAAGACAGGGGTTACGGAAACAATCAGCCCCAGCATTTT
>-|TRBJ1-1|TRBV27|-
CASSLSDGREAFF
TGTGCCAGCAGTTTATCTGATGGCAGAGAAGCTTTCTTT
>TRBD1|TRBJ1-4|TRBV5-1|-
CASSFGQGKEKLFF
TGCGCCAGCAGCTTTGGACAGGGAAAGGAAAAACTGTTTTTT
>TRBD1|TRBJ2-2|TRBV11-2|-
CASSLRGGQGIGTGELFF
TGTGCCAGCAGCCTTAGGGGGGGACAGGGGATAGGGACCGGGGAGCTGTTTTTT
>TRBD1|TRBJ1-1|TRBV6-5|few
CASRRPGQGNEAFF
TGTGCCAGCAGACGACCGGGACAGGGGAATGAAGCTTTCTTT
>TRBD2|TRBJ2-7|TRBV6-5|few
CASSYRLAGIDEQYF
TGTGCCAGCAGTTACAGGCTAGCGGGGATCGACGAGCAGTACTTC
>TRBD1|TRBJ2-7|TRBV11-2|once
CASSPLSRQGPYEQYF
TGTGCCAGCAGCCCCCTCAGCCGACAGGGCCCCTACGAGCAGTACTTC
>-|TRBJ1-3|TRBV6-5|-
CASSYRGDPGNTIYF
TGTGCCAGCAGTTACCGCGGAGATCCTGGAAACACCATATATTTT
>TRBD2|TRBJ2-5|TRBV28|-
CASRLAGGPRTQYF
TGTGCCAGCAGACTAGCGGGAGGCCCCAGGACCCAGTACTTC
>-|TRBJ1-1|TRBV19|-
CATKPPLLGEDTEAFF
TGTGCCACCAAACCCCCCCTTCTGGGGGAGGACACTGAAGCTTTCTTT
>TRBD2|TRBJ2-1|TRBV2|-
CASVESGSSYNEQFF
TGTGCCAGCGTAGAAAGCGGGAGCTCCTACAATGAGCAGTTCTTC
>TRBD1|TRBJ1-3|TRBV19|-
CASSGQGLPGNTIYF
TGTGCCAGTAGCGGACAGGGACTACCTGGAAACACCATATATTTT
>TRBD1|TRBJ1-4|TRBV5-1|-
CASSLGQGSQITNEKLFF
TGCGCCAGCAGCTTGGGACAGGGTTCGCAGATAACTAATGAAAAACTGTTTTTT
>TRBD1|TRBJ1-5|TRBV5-5|-
CASSSDPTGGVQPQHF
TGTGCCAGCAGCTCCGACCCAACAGGGGGCGTGCAGCCCCAGCATTTT
>-|TRBJ1-5|TRBV28|once
CASSFEPPNQPQHF
TGTGCCAGCAGTTTTGAGCCCCCCAATCAGCCCCAGCATTTT
>TRBD2|TRBJ2-3|TRBV6-5|-
CASSLSGVPDTQYF
TGTGCCAGCAGTTTGAGCGGGGTCCCAGATACGCAGTATTTT
>TRBD2|TRBJ2-5|TRBV11-2|-
CASSFQRGQETQYF
TGTGCCAGCAGCTTTCAGCGGGGGCAAGAGACCCAGTACTTC
>TRBD2|TRBJ2-7|TRBV11-2|few
CASSLDQWAGGSYEQYF
TGTGCCAGCAGCTTAGATCAATGGGCGGGAGGCTCCTACGAGCAGTACTTC
>-|TRBJ1-5|TRBV27|-
CASSISGGQPQHF
TGTGCCAGCAGTATCAGTGGGGGCCAGCCCCAGCATTTT
>TRBD2|TRBJ2-2|TRBV6-5|-
CASRAGGGTGELFF
TGTGCCAGCAGAGCGGGAGGAGGCACCGGGGAGCTGTTTTTT
>-|TRBJ2-3|TRBV27|-
CASSTTGLRTDTQYF
TGTGCCAGCAGTACAACTGGACTACGCACAGATACGCAGTATTTT
>TRBD2|TRBJ2-5|TRBV7-2|-
CASSLADGWLAGVSETQYF
TGTGCCAGCAGCTTAGCGGACGGGTGGCTAGCGGGGGTGAGTGAGACCCAGTACTTC
>-|TRBJ1-2|TRBV7-8|few
CASSRTGRSPYGYTF
TGTGCCAGCAGCCGGACCGGGAGGAGTCCCTATGGCTACACCTTC
>-|TRBJ1-4|TRBV4-1|-
CASSQFTGEKLFF
TGCGCCAGCAGCCAATTTACGGGAGAAAAACTGTTTTTT
>TRBD2|TRBJ2-7|TRBV13|-
CASSLRLAPGEQYF
TGTGCCAGCAGCTTAAGACTAGCGCCGGGGGAGCAGTACTTC
>TRBD2|TRBJ2-3|TRBV7-3|once
CASSFGTSRLTDTQYF
TGTGCCAGCAGCTTTGGGACTAGCCGTTTGACAGATACGCAGTATTTT
>TRBD1|TRBJ2-5|TRBV2|-
CASSLQGWETQYF
TGTGCCAGCAGTTTACAGGGGTGGGAGACCCAGTACTTC
>-|TRBJ2-2|TRBV4-3|once
CASSQDSPDTGELFF
TGCGCCAGCAGCCAAGATTCCCCTGACACCGGGGAGCTGTTTTTT
>TRBD2|TRBJ2-7|TRBV11-3|-
CASSPGTSGSYEQYF
TGTGCCAGCAGCCCAGGGACTAGCGGGAGTTACGAGCAGTACTTC
>TRBD2|TRBJ2-5|TRBV19|-
CASSINLAAHQETQYF
TGTGCCAGTAGTATAAATCTAGCGGCCCACCAAGAGACCCAGTACTTC
>-|TRBJ2-5|TRBV7-2|once
CASRRIQGETQYF
TGTGCCAGCAGACGTATCCAGGGAGAGACCCAGTACTTC
>-|TRBJ2-5|TRBV13|-
CASSRQETQYF
TGTGCCAGCAGCCGTCAGGAGACCCAGTACTTC
>TRBD2|TRBJ2-2|TRBV9|-
CASSGTSGKELQELFF
TGTGCCAGCAGCGGGACTAGCGGGAAAGAATTACAGGAGCTGTTTTTT
>-|TRBJ1-4|TRBV28|once
CASSLLQGLSEKLFF
TGTGCCAGCAGTTTATTGCAGGGTTTAAGCGAAAAACTGTTTTTT
>-|TRBJ1-2|TRBV6-5|-
CASSYQGTSYGYTF
TGTGCCAGCAGTTACCAGGGCACCTCCTATGGCTACACCTTC
>TRBD2|TRBJ2-3|TRBV7-6|few
CASSLGQLAGGPSTDTQYF
TGTGCCAGCAGCTTAGGTCAACTAGCGGGAGGACCAAGCACAGATACGCAGTATTTT
>TRBD2|TRBJ2-1|TRBV5-4|-
CASTRGDGREFNEQFF
TGTGCCAGCACCCGTGGAGATGGGCGGGAGTTCAATGAGCAGTTCTTC
>TRBD1|TRBJ1-5|TRBV5-6|few
CASSLAGTGNQPQHF
TGTGCCAGCAGCTTGGCCGGGACAGGGAATCAGCCCCAGCATTTT
>-|TRBJ2-5|TRBV28|-
CASSLAQVQETQYF
TGTGCCAGCAGTTTAGCGCAGGTTCAAGAGACCCAGTACTTC
>TRBD1|TRBJ1-6|TRBV7-2|-
CASSLGGTGPYNSPLHF
TGTGCCAGCAGCTTAGGGGGGACAGGACCCTATAATTCACCCCTCCACTTT
>TRBD2|TRBJ2-1|TRBV27|-
CASSLPASGRAYEQFF
TGTGCCAGCAGTTTACCCGCTAGCGGGAGGGCGTATGAGCAGTTCTTC
>TRBD2|TRBJ2-3|TRBV5-1|-
CASSKRPSGDGTDTQYF
TGCGCCAGCAGCAAAAGGCCTAGCGGGGATGGAACAGATACGCAGTATTTT
>-|TRBJ1-5|TRBV10-3|-
CAISESGGGNQPQHF
TGTGCCATCAGTGAATCGGGGGGCGGGAATCAGCCCCAGCATTTT
>TRBD2|TRBJ2-2|TRBV27|few
CASSLGTSGRELFF
TGTGCCAGCAGTTTGGGAACTAGCGGGAGGGAGCTGTTTTTT
>TRBD1|TRBJ1-4|TRBV9|few
CASGGDTNEKLFF
TGTGCATCAGGGGGCGATACTAATGAAAAACTGTTTTTT
>TRBD2|TRBJ2-5|TRBV9|-
CASTRAGVGETQYF
TGTGCCAGCACCCGGGCGGGAGTGGGTGAGACCCAGTACTTC
>-|TRBJ2-1|TRBV21-1|once
CASSVRGGGRDSEQFF
TGTGCCAGCAGCGTCCGGGGGGGCGGGAGGGATAGTGAGCAGTTCTTC
>TRBD1|TRBJ2-5|TRBV7-9|-
CSSSLGTVEETQYF
TGTTCCAGCAGCTTGGGGACAGTCGAGGAGACCCAGTACTTC
>TRBD2|TRBJ2-5|TRBV7-3|-
CASSLSGSEETQYF
TGTGCCAGCAGCTTAAGCGGGAGCGAAGAGACCCAGTACTTC
>TRBD2|TRBJ2-1|TRBV19|few
CASSIDLRLAAYNEQFF
TGTGCCAGTAGTATAGATCTTAGACTAGCGGCCTACAATGAGCAGTTCTTC
>TRBD2|TRBJ2-3|TRBV29-1|-
CSVHSGRTSDTQYF
TGCAGCGTTCATAGCGGGAGGACCTCAGATACGCAGTATTTT
>-|TRBJ1-3|TRBV29-1|-
CSVGTDSGNTIYF
TGCAGCGTTGGGACAGACTCTGGAAACACCATATATTTT
>-|TRBJ1-6|TRBV4-1|-
CASSQAGQPLHF
TGCGCCAGCAGCCAAGCCGGACAGCCCCTCCACTTT
>TRBD1|TRBJ1-4|TRBV28|-
CASSTTGGGPEKLFF
TGTGCCAGCAGTACGACAGGGGGCGGACCCGAAAAACTGTTTTTT
>TRBD2|TRBJ2-5|TRBV10-3|once
CAISESHRASGRKETQYF
TGTGCCATCAGTGAGTCACATAGAGCTAGCGGGAGGAAAGAGACCCAGTACTTC